The 21 T cell receptor beta chains given below trace back to one sample, sequenced in a study of blood T cell repertoires in COVID-19. The assay was immunoSEQ multiplex PCR, and TCRdb's table has in-frame clones only and misses some. The sample records some 100,000 clones, about 87% being singletons. Sequenced material: peripheral blood. Receptor source: a woman in her twenties or thirties with acute or convalescent COVID-19.

The chain carries TRBV28 and TRBJ2-7; TRBD2 matches at 12 bases. V lost 3 bases, J lost 0 bases, and 9 bases stayed unmatched. Germline CDR1 and CDR2: MDHEN and SYDVKM. The CDR3 sequence is 18 residues long. The CDR3 region is CASSLQLAGGLSSYEQYF. The CDR3 DNA reads TGTGCCAGCAGTTTGCAACTAGCGGGGGGTCTAAGCTCCTACGAGCAGTACTTC.

V and J are TRBV28 and TRBJ1-6; D possibly corresponds to TRBD1 (6 bases). Germline CDR1 reads MDHEN; CDR2 reads SYDVKM. V was pared by 5 bases and J by 7 bases, with 15 bases between. This CDR3 spans 15 amino acids. In nucleotides, the CDR3 is TGTGCCAGCAGTCTCCGGGGGGCGGGAAATTCACCCCTCCACTTT. This gives the protein CASSLRGAGNSPLHF.

This clone was detected once. The J gene is TRBJ1-1, the V gene TRBV5-5, with a weak D call TRBD1 (5 bases). The V and J ends lost 1 base and 5 bases respectively, with 12 bases between them. CDR1 is SGHKS and CDR2 is YYEKEE in the germline V gene (reference sequence). The CDR3 runs 14 residues. Here the CDR3 DNA reads TGTGCCAGCAGCTTGATCGGGGGAGAGACTGAAGCTTTCTTT. Translating gives CASSLIGGETEAFF.

The chain couples TRBV2 to TRBJ2-7, with 9 positions matching TRBD1. The germline V gene has CDR1 SNHLY and CDR2 FYNNEI. The ends lost 7 bases at V and 4 bases at J; junction bases unmatched: 8. The CDR3 length is 14 residues. The CDR3 DNA follows: TGTGCCAGCAACAGGGACAGGGCAATGTACGAGCAGTACTTC. It specifies CASNRDRAMYEQYF.

This chain uses TRBV21-1 with TRBJ2-1; TRBD1, as called in the table, went unchecked against the DNA. TRBV21-1 is designated a pseudogene. The CDR3 has 17 residues. CDR3 protein: CASSKILRDLNGNEQFF. DNA for the CDR3: TGTGCCAGCAGCAAAATCCTCAGGGATTTAAATGGCAATGAGCAGTTCTTC.

This rearrangement joins TRBV7-9 to TRBJ1-1; perhaps TRBD1 as D (5 bases). The V end was cut by 5 bases, the J end by 0 bases, with 16 bases between. The CDR3 loop spans 16 amino acids. Germline V gene lookup returns CDR1 SEHNR and CDR2 FQNEAQ (reference sequence). Written as DNA, the CDR3 is TGTGCCAGCAGCCGGGACTCCTCGTTCATGAACACTGAAGCTTTCTTT. The encoded protein is CASSRDSSFMNTEAFF.

The chain combines TRBV4-2 with TRBJ1-5; tentatively, D is TRBD1 (6 bases). CDR3 size: 15 residues. Per the germline V gene, CDR1 is LGHNA and CDR2 is YNFKEQ. Trimming left V 4 bases short and J 3 bases short, with 13 bases between. The CDR3 loop is CASSLTDRLNQPQHF. For the CDR3, the DNA is TGTGCCAGCAGCCTCACAGACAGGCTCAATCAGCCCCAGCATTTT.

The V call is TRBV30, the J call TRBJ1-6, with D perhaps TRBD1 (5 bases). Looked up from germline, CDR1 is GTSNPN and CDR2 is SVGIG (reference sequence). V was trimmed by 0 bases and J by 7 bases, leaving 10 bases between them. The CDR3 contains 14 residues. DNA for the CDR3: TGTGCCTGGAGTGTTGGAGGGGTGAATTCACCCCTCCACTTT. Amino acid sequence: CAWSVGGVNSPLHF.

This rearrangement joins TRBV6-5 to TRBJ1-6; no clear D gene. CDR3 length: 14 residues. Trimming stripped 7 bases from V and 8 bases from J, with 15 bases between. CDR1 and CDR2 from the germline V gene are MNHEY and SVGAGI. The chain's CDR3 is CASTFGRSHSPLHF. The CDR3 DNA sequence: TGTGCCAGCACCTTCGGGAGGTCTCATTCACCCCTCCACTTT.

This clone was picked up one time. This rearrangement joins TRBV9 to TRBJ2-6, with 8 bases that match TRBD1. Germline V gene sequence: CDR1 SGDLS, CDR2 YYNGEE. V dropped 3 bases and J dropped 11; count of bases not matched to a gene: 7. This CDR3 spans 14 amino acids. The CDR3 DNA reads as TGTGCCAGCAGCGAGGGGGGACAGGCTTACGTCCTGACTTTC. It specifies CASSEGGQAYVLTF.

This chain links TRBV5-4 with TRBJ2-7; a weak D match, TRBD2 (5 bases). Trimming removed 4 bases at V and 2 bases at J, with 19 bases between. In germline, CDR1 is SGHNT, CDR2 YYREEE (reference sequence). The CDR3 extends over 16 amino acids. This CDR3 reads CASSQWGVSPTYEQYF. The CDR3 nucleotides are TGTGCCAGCAGCCAGTGGGGAGTATCACCAACCTACGAGCAGTACTTC. The complete variable domain, with remaining parts taken from reference TRBV5-4 and TRBJ2-7, reads ETGVTQSPTHLIKTRGQQVTLRCSSQSGHNTVSWYQQALGQGPQFIFQYYREEENGRGNFPPRFSGLQFPNYSSELNVNALELDDSALYLCASSQWGVSPTYEQYFGPGTRLTVT.

This clone showed up just a few times. The gene calls are TRBV6-2 or TRBV6-3 and TRBJ2-2, with 8 bases identical to TRBD2. V was pared by 2 bases and J by 5 bases, with 4 bases of the junction left unmatched. This CDR3 is built from 15 residues. Germline V gene sequence: CDR1 MNHEY, CDR2 SVGEGT. In DNA form, the CDR3 reads TGTGCCAGCAGTTACGGACTAGCCGGAACCGGGGAGCTGTTTTTT. As protein: CASSYGLAGTGELFF.

The chain recombines TRBV6-5 with TRBJ1-4, with D unclear. Germline V gives CDR1 MNHEY, CDR2 SVGAGI. Trimming pared 6 bases from V and 8 bases from J, leaving 16 bases between. This CDR3 is 14 amino acids long. CDR3 sequence (DNA): TGTGCCAGCAGCGCCCTCCATGTGCTAGAAAAACTGTTTTTT. It translates to CASSALHVLEKLFF.

The rearrangement uses TRBV7-3 and TRBJ2-3; 8 bases map to TRBD2. The CDR3 extends over 16 amino acids. Germline values: CDR1 SGHTA, CDR2 FQGTGA. After removal of 3 bases from V and 0 bases from J, the junction contained 5 bases not matched to a gene. The DNA for the CDR3 is TGTGCCAGCAGCTTTGCGGGGGGCACTAGCACAGATACGCAGTATTTT. Protein: CASSFAGGTSTDTQYF.

The J gene is TRBJ2-7, the V gene TRBV9; 8 bases fit TRBD2. Per germline, CDR1 SGDLS and CDR2 YYNGEE. With 4 bases clipped from V and 4 bases from J, the junction kept 4 bases outside the gene matches. The CDR3 loop spans 13 amino acids. DNA for the CDR3: TGTGCCAGCAGCCTAACGGGGGGGTACGAGCAGTACTTC. Encoded protein: CASSLTGGYEQYF.

V is TRBV7-8 and J is TRBJ2-7; D is perhaps TRBD1 (6 bases). The germline gives CDR1 SGHVS, CDR2 FQNEAQ. CDR3 length: 13 amino acids. Trimming pared 5 bases from V and 9 bases from J, leaving 17 bases between. The DNA for the CDR3 is TGTGCCAGCAGCCGGGACACCTCCGGCGTGCAGTACTTC. Residues: CASSRDTSGVQYF.

The genes are TRBV27 and TRBJ1-6; D call uncertain. Germline assignment: CDR1 MNHEY and CDR2 SMNVEV (reference sequence). The CDR3 consists of 17 residues. V was cut by 5 bases and J by 0 bases, with 14 bases left in between. In DNA, the CDR3 is TGTGCCAGCAGTGGACTCCACTCGGGCTCCTATAATTCACCCCTCCACTTT. Protein: CASSGLHSGSYNSPLHF.

J is TRBJ1-2 and V is TRBV3-1 (or the pseudogene TRBV3-2); D remains ambiguous. The germline V gene has CDR1 LGHDT and CDR2 YNNKEL (reference sequence). The CDR3 totals 14 residues. Trimming shortened V by 0 bases and J by 7 bases, and 12 bases separated the two germline ends. DNA for the CDR3: TGTGCCAGCAGCCAAGAAGGTGGCAGGTCTGGCTACACCTTC. Protein sequence: CASSQEGGRSGYTF.

The chain couples TRBV24-1 to TRBJ2-3; perhaps TRBD1 as D (8 bases). Trimming cost V 7 bases and J 2 bases, with 21 bases left between them. The germline V gene encodes CDR1 KGHDR and CDR2 SFDVKD. The CDR3 sequence is 17 residues long. The CDR3: CATSGRTGRGLTDTQYF. The DNA for the CDR3 is TGTGCCACCAGCGGGAGGACAGGGAGAGGACTCACAGATACGCAGTATTTT.

The chain combines TRBV2 with TRBJ1-5; D is uncertain. This CDR3 comprises 12 residues. Germline CDR1 SNHLY, CDR2 FYNNEI. Between the trimmed V and J ends, which lost 8 bases and 4 bases, there was a span of 9 bases. CDR3: CASSGGNQPQHF. The CDR3 coding sequence is TGTGCCAGCTCCGGCGGGAATCAGCCCCAGCATTTT.

The chain employs TRBV7-8 and TRBJ2-7, with no clear D. Germline V gives CDR1 SGHVS, CDR2 FQNEAQ. The CDR3 spans 14 residues. V was pared by 5 bases and J by 4 bases, with 15 bases between. Here the CDR3 reads CASSLTSRPYEQYF. CDR3 DNA: TGTGCCAGCAGCCTTACATCGAGGCCATACGAGCAGTACTTC.